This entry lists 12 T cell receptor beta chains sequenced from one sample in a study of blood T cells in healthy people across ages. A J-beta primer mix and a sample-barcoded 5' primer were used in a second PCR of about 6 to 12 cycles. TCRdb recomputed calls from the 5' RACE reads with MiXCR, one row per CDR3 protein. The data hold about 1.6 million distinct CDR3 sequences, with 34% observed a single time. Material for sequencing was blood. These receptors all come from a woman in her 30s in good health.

CDR3 loop: CASSLGASGNSYEQYF. CDR3 sequence (DNA): TGCGCCAGCAGCTTGGGGGCTAGCGGGAACTCCTACGAGCAGTACTTC. The chain couples TRBV5-1 to TRBJ2-7; 9 bases align to TRBD2. V shed 0 bases and J 0 bases; nucleotides not matched to a gene: 4. Germline V CDR1 and CDR2: SGHRS, YFSETQ. This CDR3 region has 16 residues. The variable domain in full, completed from reference TRBV5-1 and TRBJ2-7, reads KAGVTQTPRYLIKTRGQQVTLSCSPISGHRSVSWYQQTPGQGLQFLFEYFSETQRNKGNFPGRFSGRQFSNSRSEMNVSTLELGDSALYLCASSLGASGNSYEQYFGPGTRLTVT.

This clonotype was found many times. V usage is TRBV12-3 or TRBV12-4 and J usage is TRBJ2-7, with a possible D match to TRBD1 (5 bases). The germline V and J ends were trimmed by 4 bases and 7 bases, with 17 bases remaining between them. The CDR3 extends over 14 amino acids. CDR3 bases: TGTGCCAGCAGTTGGGGCCGAGCTTCGGTAGAGCAGTACTTC. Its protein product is CASSWGRASVEQYF.

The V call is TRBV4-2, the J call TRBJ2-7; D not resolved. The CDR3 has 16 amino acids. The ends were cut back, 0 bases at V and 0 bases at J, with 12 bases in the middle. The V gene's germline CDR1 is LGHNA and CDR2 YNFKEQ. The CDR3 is CASSQEKTMSSYEQYF. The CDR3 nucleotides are TGTGCCAGCAGCCAAGAGAAGACGATGAGCTCCTACGAGCAGTACTTC.

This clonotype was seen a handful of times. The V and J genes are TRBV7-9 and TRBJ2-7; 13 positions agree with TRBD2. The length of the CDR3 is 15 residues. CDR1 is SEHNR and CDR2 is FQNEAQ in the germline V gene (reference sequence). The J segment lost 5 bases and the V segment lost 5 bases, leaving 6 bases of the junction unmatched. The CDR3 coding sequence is TGTGCCAGCAGCCACACTAGCGGGGGGGGTGACGAGCAGTACTTC. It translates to CASSHTSGGGDEQYF.

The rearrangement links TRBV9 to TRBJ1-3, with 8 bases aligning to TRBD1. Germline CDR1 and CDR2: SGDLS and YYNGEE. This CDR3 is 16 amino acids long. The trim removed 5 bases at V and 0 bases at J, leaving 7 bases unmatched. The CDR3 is CASRPTGASSGNTIYF. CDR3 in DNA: TGTGCCAGCAGACCGACAGGGGCGAGCTCTGGAAACACCATATATTTT.

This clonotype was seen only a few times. CDR3: CASSVQVNYGYTF. The CDR3 DNA reads as TGTGCCAGCAGCGTTCAAGTGAACTATGGCTACACCTTC. V gene TRBV27 combines with J gene TRBJ1-2; no definite D call. V gave up 6 bases and J gave up 2 bases, with 10 bases separating them. The CDR3 runs 13 residues. The V gene's germline CDR1 is MNHEY and CDR2 SMNVEV (reference sequence).

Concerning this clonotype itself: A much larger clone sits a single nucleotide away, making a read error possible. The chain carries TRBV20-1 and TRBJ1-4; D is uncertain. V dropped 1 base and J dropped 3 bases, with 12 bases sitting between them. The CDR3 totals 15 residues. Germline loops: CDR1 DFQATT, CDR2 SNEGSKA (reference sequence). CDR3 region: CSARALGGPNEKLFF. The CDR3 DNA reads TGCAGTGCTAGAGCCCTCGGAGGCCCTAATGAAAAACTGTTTTTT.

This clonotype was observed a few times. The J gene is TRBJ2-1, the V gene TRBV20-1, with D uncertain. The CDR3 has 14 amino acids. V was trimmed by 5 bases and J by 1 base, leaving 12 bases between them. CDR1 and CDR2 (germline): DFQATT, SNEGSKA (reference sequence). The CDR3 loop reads CSALREDSYNEQFF. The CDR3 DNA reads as TGCAGTGCTCTTCGCGAGGATTCCTACAATGAGCAGTTCTTC.

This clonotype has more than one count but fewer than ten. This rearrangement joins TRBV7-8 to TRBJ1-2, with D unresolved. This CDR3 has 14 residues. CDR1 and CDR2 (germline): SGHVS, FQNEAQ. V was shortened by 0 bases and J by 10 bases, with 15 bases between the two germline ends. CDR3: CASSLAALDYPYTF. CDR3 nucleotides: TGTGCCAGCAGCTTAGCGGCCCTCGACTATCCCTACACCTTC.

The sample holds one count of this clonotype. CDR3 amino acids: CSARINTEAFF. The CDR3 nucleotides are TGCAGTGCTAGAATAAACACTGAAGCTTTCTTT. The J gene is TRBJ1-1, the V gene TRBV20-1; D gene uncertain. Trimming took off 2 bases at V and 2 bases at J, with 3 bases between the two ends. Germline V gene sequence: CDR1 DFQATT, CDR2 SNEGSKA (reference sequence). The CDR3 loop spans 11 amino acids.

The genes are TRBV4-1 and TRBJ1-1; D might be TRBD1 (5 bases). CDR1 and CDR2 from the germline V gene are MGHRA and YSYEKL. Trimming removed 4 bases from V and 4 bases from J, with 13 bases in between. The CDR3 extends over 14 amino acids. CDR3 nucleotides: TGCGCCAGCAGCCTTCACGACGGGGGCACTGAAGCTTTCTTT. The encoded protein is CASSLHDGGTEAFF.

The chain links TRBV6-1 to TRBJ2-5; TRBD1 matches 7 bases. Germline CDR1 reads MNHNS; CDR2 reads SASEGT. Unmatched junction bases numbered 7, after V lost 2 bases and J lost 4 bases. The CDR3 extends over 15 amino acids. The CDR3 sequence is CASSEPWTGGETQYF. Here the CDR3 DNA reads TGTGCCAGCAGTGAACCTTGGACAGGCGGAGAGACCCAGTACTTC.